The 17 T cell receptor beta chains below were found in one sample sequenced in a study of cytomegalovirus exposure and HLA in healthy donors. PCR involved 60 Vbeta and 13 Jbeta primers. Libraries were prepared by immunoSEQ multiplex PCR; TCRdb keeps only in-frame clonotypes and omits some of them. This repertoire shows 150,000 to 200,000 clones, over 75% found once; its top ten account for under 0.6%. The sample taken for sequencing was PBMCs. All receptors derive from a woman aged 50 to 60 in good health and CMV-seronegative.

The chain has TRBV12-2 and TRBJ2-7; the tabulated D call, TRBD2, remains unverified against the DNA. TRBV12-2 is a recognized pseudogene. This CDR3 region has 17 residues. The CDR3 DNA follows: TGTGCAAGTCGCTTAGAGGTCGGCCTAGCGGAGCCCTACGAGCAGTACTTC. Protein product: CASRLEVGLAEPYEQYF.

The chain couples TRBV27 to TRBJ2-7; the match to TRBD2 covers 7 bases. Trimming removed 5 bases from V and 4 bases from J; junction bases left unmatched: 8. The germline V gene has CDR1 MNHEY and CDR2 SMNVEV (reference sequence). This CDR3 spans 14 amino acids. The CDR3 sequence: CASSRLARSYEQYF. The CDR3 coding sequence is TGTGCCAGCAGTCGACTAGCCAGGTCTTACGAGCAGTACTTC.

This chain links TRBV7-9 with TRBJ2-7, with 12 bases lining up with TRBD1. V lost 5 bases to trimming and J lost 5 bases; unmatched junction nucleotides: 13. The CDR3 covers 17 residues. Germline V CDR1 and CDR2: SEHNR, FQNEAQ (reference sequence). CDR3 nucleotide sequence: TGTGCCAGCAGCCACCTTGGCGGGACAGGGGGCATCCACGAGCAGTACTTC. Amino acid sequence: CASSHLGGTGGIHEQYF. Full variable domain (missing parts from reference TRBV7-9 and TRBJ2-7): DTGVSQNPRHKITKRGQNVTFRCDPISEHNRLYWYRQTLGQGPEFLTYFQNEAQLEKSRLLSDRFSAERPKGSFSTLEIQRTEQGDSAMYLCASSHLGGTGGIHEQYFGPGTRLTVT.

This clone was detected once. The chain has TRBV19 and TRBJ2-7; 8 nucleotides line up with TRBD1. With 1 base clipped from V and 2 bases from J, the junction kept 1 base outside the gene matches. The germline V gene encodes CDR1 LNHDA and CDR2 SQIVND (reference sequence). The CDR3 is 14 residues long. Written as DNA, the CDR3 is TGTGCCAGTAGTATAGCAGGGGGCACCTACGAGCAGTACTTC. Its protein is CASSIAGGTYEQYF.

V is TRBV7-6 and J is TRBJ2-1; D is perhaps TRBD2 (7 bases). The CDR3 has 19 residues. Trimming stripped 5 bases from V and 10 bases from J, with 33 bases between. The germline V gene has CDR1 SGHVS and CDR2 FNYEAQ. The CDR3 region is CASSPITGGVRGSAMEQFF. The CDR3 DNA reads as TGTGCCAGCAGCCCCATAACGGGGGGCGTTCGGGGTTCCGCAATGGAGCAGTTCTTC.

This chain connects TRBV7-2 to TRBJ2-1; perhaps TRBD2 as D (5 bases). Trimming removed 3 bases from V and 6 bases from J, with 15 bases in between. The CDR3 runs 15 residues. CDR1 and CDR2 (germline): SGHTA, FQGNSA. DNA for the CDR3: TGTGCCAGCAGCTTTGCGGCGGGCGGGTTCAATGAGCAGTTCTTC. Residues: CASSFAAGGFNEQFF.

The chain links TRBV19 to TRBJ1-4, with D perhaps TRBD1 (6 bases). V was shortened by 9 bases and J by 8 bases, with 13 bases between the two germline ends. The CDR3 has 12 amino acids. Germline V gene sequence: CDR1 LNHDA, CDR2 SQIVND (reference sequence). The CDR3: CARNRDTEKLFF. The CDR3 nucleotides read TGTGCCAGAAACCGGGACACAGAAAAACTGTTTTTT.

This rearrangement joins TRBV28 to TRBJ2-7; weak D call: TRBD1 (6 bases). This CDR3 contains 14 residues. Germline V gene lookup returns CDR1 MDHEN and CDR2 SYDVKM. The ends were cut back, 6 bases at V and 2 bases at J, with 14 bases in the middle. DNA for the CDR3: TGTGCCAGCAGCATAGACAGGCCTACCTACGAGCAGTACTTC. As protein: CASSIDRPTYEQYF.

The chain uses TRBV16 and TRBJ1-5; TRBD1 might be the D (5 bases). Germline CDR1 and CDR2: KGHSY and FQNENV. This CDR3 spans 15 amino acids. Trimming shortened V by 3 bases and J by 3 bases, and 12 bases separated the two germline ends. The DNA for the CDR3 is TGTGCCAGCAGCCAGCGGGACGGCCTCAATCAGCCCCAGCATTTT. It encodes CASSQRDGLNQPQHF. The full variable domain, its missing parts supplied by reference TRBV16 and TRBJ1-5, is GEEVAQTPKHLVRGEGQKAKLYCAPIKGHSYVFWYQQVLKNEFKFLISFQNENVFDETGMPKERFSAKCLPNSPCSLEIQATKLEDSAVYFCASSQRDGLNQPQHFGDGTRLSIL.

Concerning this clone: The junction differs from germline at one of its ends, possibly a read error. The CDR3 loop is CVSGDKNTGELFF. In DNA, the CDR3 is TGTGTCAGCGGTGACAAGAACACCGGGGAGCTGTTTTTT. The chain couples TRBV2 to TRBJ2-2, with D possibly TRBD2 on 5 matching bases. Germline V gives CDR1 SNHLY, CDR2 FYNNEI. The CDR3 contains 13 residues.

This chain joins TRBV10-3 and TRBJ2-5; 14 bases fit TRBD2. The CDR3 contains 16 residues. The V segment lost 11 bases and the J segment 0 bases; nucleotides outside the gene matches: 8. In germline, CDR1 is ENHRY, CDR2 SYGVKD. CDR3: CAAGTSGGRNQETQYF. The CDR3, as DNA: TGTGCCGCCGGGACTAGCGGGGGCCGGAACCAAGAGACCCAGTACTTC.

The chain uses TRBV30 and TRBJ1-6; D not resolved. Germline V gene sequence: CDR1 GTSNPN, CDR2 SVGIG (reference sequence). V was pared by 2 bases and J by 5 bases, with 7 bases between. CDR3 length equals 13 residues. The CDR3 spells CAWSPVHNSPLHF. As DNA, the CDR3 is TGTGCCTGGAGTCCTGTCCATAATTCACCCCTCCACTTT.

The chain couples TRBV28 to TRBJ2-5; 14 bases match TRBD2. The trim removed 3 bases at V and 5 bases at J, leaving 2 bases unmatched. Germline-derived CDR1 and CDR2 are MDHEN and SYDVKM. This CDR3 has 15 residues. The CDR3 sequence is CASSFRLAGGETQYF. The CDR3 nucleotides are TGTGCCAGCAGTTTCAGACTAGCGGGAGGGGAGACCCAGTACTTC.

This clone was counted only a few times. As DNA, the CDR3 is TGTGCCAGCGGAAGGGGGGGGCTTAACACCGGGGAGCTGTTTTTT. It is translated as CASGRGGLNTGELFF. The V call is TRBV5-4, the J call TRBJ2-2; TRBD2 might be the D (7 bases). This CDR3 has 15 amino acids. V lost 7 bases, J lost 2 bases, and 15 bases lay in between. Germline-derived CDR1 and CDR2 are SGHNT and YYREEE (reference sequence).

The genes are TRBV2 and TRBJ1-1; no clear D gene. This CDR3 has 13 amino acids. Germline CDR1 SNHLY, CDR2 FYNNEI. The ends were cut back, 4 bases at V and 4 bases at J, with 10 bases in the middle. CDR3 amino acids: CASSGAQVTEAFF. The CDR3 coding sequence is TGTGCCAGCAGTGGTGCACAAGTCACTGAAGCTTTCTTT.

The J gene is TRBJ1-2, the V gene TRBV5-8, with D possibly matching TRBD1 (5 bases). CDR1 is SGHTS, CDR2 YDEGEE, per germline. This CDR3 has 15 amino acids. Trimming cost V 4 bases and J 0 bases, with 13 bases left between them. CDR3 residues: CASSPGDGTNYGYTF. The DNA for the CDR3 is TGTGCCAGCAGCCCGGGGGACGGTACTAACTATGGCTACACCTTC.

This clone showed up just once. The CDR3 sequence is CASSLAVGPLAYEQYF. CDR3 DNA: TGTGCCAGCAGCTTGGCCGTGGGGCCCCTCGCCTACGAGCAGTACTTC. V and J are TRBV5-4 and TRBJ2-7; the D gene is possibly TRBD1 (5 bases). Per the germline V gene, CDR1 is SGHNT and CDR2 is YYREEE (reference sequence). CDR3 length equals 16 residues. V shed 0 bases and J shed 2 bases, with 15 bases lying between them.